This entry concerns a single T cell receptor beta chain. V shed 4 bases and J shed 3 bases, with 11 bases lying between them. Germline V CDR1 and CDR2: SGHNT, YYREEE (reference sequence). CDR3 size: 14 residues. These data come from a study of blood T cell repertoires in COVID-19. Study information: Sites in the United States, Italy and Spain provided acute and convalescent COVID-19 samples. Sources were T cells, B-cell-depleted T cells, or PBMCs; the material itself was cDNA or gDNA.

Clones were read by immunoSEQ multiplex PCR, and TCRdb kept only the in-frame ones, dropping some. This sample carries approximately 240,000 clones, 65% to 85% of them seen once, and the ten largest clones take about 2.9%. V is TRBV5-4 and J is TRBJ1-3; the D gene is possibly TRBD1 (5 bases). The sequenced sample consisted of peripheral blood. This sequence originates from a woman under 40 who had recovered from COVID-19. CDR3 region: CASSPGYGGNTIYF. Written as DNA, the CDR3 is TGTGCCAGCAGCCCAGGGTACGGTGGAAACACCATATATTTT.